This record covers a single T cell receptor (beta chain). The CDR3 spans 13 residues. V lost 1 base to trimming and J lost 5 bases, with 12 bases between them. The germline gives CDR1 SQVTM, CDR2 ANQGSEA. This sample is part of a study of T cell changes during pregnancy in multiple sclerosis. Assay used: immunoSEQ multiplex PCR; TCRdb lists only in-frame clones, some missing. In the table there are around 56,000 clones, about 95% of which are singletons. This sequence was found in a female donor with multiple sclerosis, enrolled in a pregnancy study. The starting material was CD8+ T cells from peripheral blood mononuclear cells, obtained after pregnancy. The J gene is TRBJ2-7, the V gene TRBV29-1, with D possibly being TRBD2 (5 bases). The CDR3 DNA sequence: TGCAGCGTTGAAGGGGAGAGTGGCGACGAGCAGTACTTC. This encodes CSVEGESGDEQYF.